The T cell receptor (beta chain) described here comes from a study of blood T cell repertoires in COVID-19. Across the study: The study drew acute and convalescent COVID-19 samples from the United States, Italy and Spain. PBMCs, B-cell-depleted T cells, or T cells were the source of the cDNA or gDNA that made up the material.

This CDR3 contains 14 residues. V lost 5 bases to trimming and J lost 5 bases, with 13 bases between them. Germline V gene sequence: CDR1 PRHDT, CDR2 FYEKMQ (reference sequence). The protocol was immunoSEQ multiplex PCR, while the TCRdb copy is restricted to in-frame clones and leaves out a portion. Among roughly 65,000 clones listed, roughly three quarters were seen once. Sequencing was done on a sample of peripheral blood. The TCR originated in a man older than 75 with acute or convalescent COVID-19. This chain links TRBV13 with TRBJ1-5, with D possibly matching TRBD1 (5 bases). The CDR3 protein is CASSEGLTDQPQHF. The CDR3 bases are TGTGCCAGCAGCGAGGGACTCACCGATCAGCCCCAGCATTTT.